What follows describes a single TCR beta chain. These data belong to a study of human T cells and chemical hapten exposure. Study-level information: DPC at 0.01% went onto the upper back in patch tests, read at 6 days.

Time point indicated: patch test 1, 2 weeks after DPC sensitization. The treatment is: therapeutic diphenylcyclopropenone sensitization with weekly scalp DPC. This CDR3 has 13 residues. Germline V gives CDR1 SQVTM, CDR2 ANQGSEA. The V and J ends lost 7 bases and 7 bases respectively, with 19 bases between them. Individual cDNA molecules (in the library) carried attached unique molecular identifiers. From the RACE reads, TCRdb called clonotypes with MiXCR, one entry per CDR3 protein. Of roughly 180,000 distinct CDR3 sequences listed, about a fifth are singletons. The starting material was whole blood, obtained in connection with sensitization to the hapten diphenylcyclopropenone (DPC). The source is a woman aged 50 to 60 with alopecia areata. Some clones in this sample may be carry-over from other donors' samples. The chain links TRBV29-1 to TRBJ1-2; TRBD1 is a possible D gene (5 bases). The CDR3 nucleotides are TGCAGCGCCTGGACGATAACAGGATCTGGCTACACCTTC. As protein: CSAWTITGSGYTF.